A selection of T cell receptor beta chains follows, all from one sample in a study of cytomegalovirus exposure and HLA in healthy donors. Libraries were prepared by immunoSEQ multiplex PCR; TCRdb keeps only in-frame clonotypes and omits some of them. This sample has some 65,000 clones, with more than 95% found just once. Material for sequencing was PBMCs. These receptors all stem from a man in his late teens or twenties in good health and CMV-seronegative. CDR3s leave out the opening cysteine and the closing phenylalanine or tryptophan. The listing skips clone size in some rows; elsewhere it reads once, few, many or a size class.

V gene	clone size	J gene	CDR3 protein
TRBV28	-	TRBJ2-6	ASSQRHLSGANVLT
TRBV9	-	TRBJ2-1	ASSSGLNEQF
TRBV5-4	-	TRBJ1-6	ASSFFTRVPSPLH
TRBV7-9	few	TRBJ2-7	ASSSGTGKSYEQY
TRBV21-1	-	TRBJ2-2	ASSKVSPRRGFTGELF
TRBV10-3	-	TRBJ2-2	AIGRFAGELF
TRBV9	-	TRBJ2-7	ASSEGLAALPPYEQY
TRBV7-6	-	TRBJ2-1	ASSPHPGGTSGRTVTYNEQF
TRBV7-2	-	TRBJ2-7	ASSLGAHRDEQY
TRBV19	once	TRBJ2-3	ASSIFPDTDTQY
TRBV7-3	-	TRBJ2-7	ASESGAEKY
TRBV7-3	-	TRBJ2-1	ASSLAQGAYNEQF
TRBV4-1	-	TRBJ1-1	ASSQGQGLMNTEAF
TRBV9	once	TRBJ1-5	ASSSTGGNNQPQH
TRBV27	-	TRBJ1-2	ASSLGPPGREGGYT
TRBV19	-	TRBJ2-1	ASSILGSSYNEQF
TRBV7-8	-	TRBJ2-7	ASSPSGITLYEQY
TRBV6-6	-	TRBJ1-1	ASSPRAEAF
TRBV19	once	TRBJ1-4	ASSPRDRTNEKLF
TRBV6-4	-	TRBJ2-1	ASSDSGEGAGNEQF